These 25 T cell receptor beta chains came from one sample sequenced in a study of early T cells in non-severe SARS-CoV-2 infection. TCRdb recomputed calls from the 5' RACE reads with MiXCR, one row per CDR3 protein. The sample comprises tens of thousands of distinct CDR3 sequences, roughly 12% of which are singletons, and 3% to 4% rests with the top ten. The sequenced sample consisted of whole blood. Receptors were obtained from an adult who was a healthcare worker with PCR-confirmed SARS-CoV-2 infection or an uninfected control (not recorded which).

Turning to this clonotype: One end of the junction is discordant with germline, which a read error may explain. The rearrangement uses TRBV20-1 and TRBJ1-5; 9 bases match TRBD1. The CDR3 runs to 16 residues. CDR1 is DFQATT and CDR2 is SNEGSKA in the germline V gene (reference sequence). CDR3 amino acids: CGARDFLTGGKSPQHF. The CDR3 DNA reads TGCGGTGCTAGGGACTTTTTGACAGGGGGAAAGTCGCCCCAGCATTTT.

The gene calls are TRBV20-1 and TRBJ1-2; 8 nucleotides agree with TRBD1. The CDR3 sequence is 13 residues long. The germline gives CDR1 DFQATT, CDR2 SNEGSKA (reference sequence). V shed 5 bases and J 2 bases; nucleotides not matched to a gene: 4. CDR3 sequence: CSALDRANYGYTF. The CDR3 bases are TGCAGTGCTCTGGACAGGGCAAACTATGGCTACACCTTC.

This clonotype was observed at least ten times. In nucleotides, the CDR3 is TGTGCCAGCAGTTTACCCAGGGAAGCTTTCTTT. It is translated as CASSLPREAFF. V usage is TRBV28 and J usage is TRBJ1-1; D gene ambiguous. V dropped 2 bases and J dropped 8 bases, with 6 bases sitting between them. Per germline, CDR1 MDHEN and CDR2 SYDVKM. The CDR3 is 11 residues long.

At least ten counts were recorded for this clonotype. V usage is TRBV11-2 and J usage is TRBJ2-1; D gene unclear. The CDR3 sequence is 19 residues long. V lost 4 bases and J lost 9, with 31 bases in between. Germline V lookup: CDR1 SGHAT, CDR2 FQNNGV. CDR3 coding DNA: TGTGCCAGCAGCTCTAGGGTGGGCGGAGTCCACCTCGCCGGCGGTGAGCAGTTCTTC. Protein: CASSSRVGGVHLAGGEQFF.

The sample holds one count of this clonotype. The chain couples TRBV29-1 to TRBJ2-2; D ambiguous. Per germline, CDR1 SQVTM and CDR2 ANQGSEA. The CDR3 has 11 residues. The V and J ends lost 3 bases and 7 bases respectively, with 6 bases between them. CDR3 sequence reads: CSVDLFGELFF. In nucleotides, the CDR3 is TGCAGCGTTGACCTTTTCGGGGAGCTGTTTTTT.

This clonotype has a count of ten or more. V usage is TRBV5-4 and J usage is TRBJ2-3, with a tentative D call TRBD1 (6 bases). Trimming took off 0 bases at V and 1 base at J, with 12 bases between the two ends. The CDR3 length is 16 residues. Germline values: CDR1 SGHNT, CDR2 YYREEE (reference sequence). The CDR3 bases are TGTGCCAGCAGCTTGGGCAGGGGTGGTGGCACAGATACGCAGTATTTT. It codes for CASSLGRGGGTDTQYF.

The table lists this clonotype with a few counts. This chain joins TRBV7-9 and TRBJ2-1; perhaps TRBD2 as D (6 bases). V lost 4 bases to trimming and J lost 9 bases, with 13 bases between them. This CDR3 comprises 13 residues. The germline CDR1 and CDR2 sequences are SEHNR and FQNEAQ (reference sequence). This CDR3 reads CASSSPRAGEQFF. The CDR3 DNA reads as TGTGCCAGCAGCTCTCCCCGAGCGGGTGAGCAGTTCTTC.

In this sample, this clonotype turned up many times. This chain uses TRBV6-6 with TRBJ2-7; tentatively, D is TRBD2 (6 bases). V was shortened by 6 bases and J by 5 bases, with 17 bases between the two germline ends. CDR3 size: 14 residues. Germline loops: CDR1 MNHNY, CDR2 SVGAGI (reference sequence). CDR3 DNA: TGTGCCAGCAGCAACCTAGCGTCTATCAACGAGCAGTACTTC. Translating it yields CASSNLASINEQYF.

This clonotype was seen only a few times. J is TRBJ2-3 and V is TRBV5-4; 9 nucleotides line up with TRBD1. Germline CDR1 reads SGHNT; CDR2 reads YYREEE (reference sequence). This CDR3 comprises 13 residues. J lost 3 bases, V lost 9 bases, and 5 bases had no gene match. The CDR3 DNA reads TGTGCCACACAGGGGGCCGAGACAGATACGCAGTATTTT. Translating it yields CATQGAETDTQYF.

This clonotype was seen many times. V usage is TRBV4-1 and J usage is TRBJ1-5; perhaps TRBD1 as D (5 bases). Germline CDR1 MGHRA, CDR2 YSYEKL. The CDR3 spans 17 residues. With 1 base removed from V and 5 bases from J, the gap between germline ends came to 18 bases. The CDR3 DNA is TGCGCCAGCAGCCAAGTACTCGGCAGGGCAGACCATCAGCCCCAGCATTTT. It specifies CASSQVLGRADHQPQHF.

The sample holds many counts of this clonotype. The chain joins TRBV20-1 to TRBJ2-4; D is undetermined. The germline V gene has CDR1 DFQATT and CDR2 SNEGSKA (reference sequence). The CDR3 contains 15 residues. The V and J ends lost 0 bases and 0 bases respectively, with 9 bases between them. The CDR3: CSARDLASAKNIQYF. The CDR3, as DNA: TGCAGTGCTAGAGATCTCGCCTCAGCCAAAAACATTCAGTACTTC.

The chain uses TRBV12-3 or TRBV12-4 and TRBJ2-1; D is ambiguous. Trimming stripped 6 bases from V and 6 bases from J, with 9 bases between. This CDR3 spans 12 amino acids. This CDR3 reads CASSAVSNEQFF. CDR3 DNA: TGTGCCAGCAGCGCCGTCAGCAATGAGCAGTTCTTC.

This clonotype was counted a few times. The rearrangement uses TRBV27 and TRBJ2-7, with D perhaps matching TRBD2 (6 bases). The CDR3 extends over 15 amino acids. In germline, CDR1 is MNHEY, CDR2 SMNVEV (reference sequence). Trimming left V 6 bases short and J 7 bases short, with 22 bases between. The CDR3 bases are TGTGCCAGCAGCGCCGTAGGTCAGCGGGCTGGTGAGCAGTACTTC. The encoded protein is CASSAVGQRAGEQYF.

This clonotype was seen many times. V usage is TRBV10-2 and J usage is TRBJ2-2; 7 positions agree with TRBD2. The ends lost 9 bases at V and 2 bases at J; junction bases unmatched: 6. Germline values: CDR1 WSHSY, CDR2 SAAADI. The CDR3 is 14 amino acids. The DNA of the CDR3 is TGCGCCAGTCGGGCGGGAGTTAACACCGGGGAGCTGTTTTTT. It encodes CASRAGVNTGELFF.

The table lists this clonotype with many counts. The V call is TRBV5-1, the J call TRBJ1-3; D is perhaps TRBD1 (6 bases). CDR3 length: 16 residues. Germline assignment: CDR1 SGHRS and CDR2 YFSETQ. V was pared by 5 bases and J by 0 bases, with 15 bases between. The CDR3 sequence: CASRAGQFNSGNTIYF. The CDR3, as DNA: TGCGCCAGCAGGGCCGGACAGTTCAACTCTGGAAACACCATATATTTT.

This clonotype was seen repeatedly, ten times or more. The CDR3 loop reads CATSGGQVAFF. In nucleotides, the CDR3 is TGTGCCACCAGCGGAGGCCAAGTAGCTTTCTTT. This rearrangement joins TRBV15 to TRBJ1-1; D is unresolved. CDR1 and CDR2 (germline): LNHNV, YYDKDF (reference sequence). CDR3 length: 11 residues. V lost 5 bases, J lost 10 bases, and 11 bases lay in between.

This sequence joins TRBV29-1 and TRBJ2-7; 10 nucleotides agree with TRBD1. CDR3 length: 14 amino acids. Unmatched junction bases numbered 9, after V lost 5 bases and J lost 5 bases. CDR1 is SQVTM, CDR2 ANQGSEA, per germline. DNA of the CDR3: TGCAGCGTTTCCGGGACAGGGGACATCCACGAGCAGTACTTC. Its protein product is CSVSGTGDIHEQYF.

The table lists this clonotype with a few counts. This chain links TRBV30 with TRBJ1-5; 9 bases line up with TRBD1. The CDR3 spans 15 residues. Germline CDR1 GTSNPN, CDR2 SVGIG (reference sequence). The trim removed 1 base at V and 2 bases at J, leaving 3 bases unmatched. Written as DNA, the CDR3 is TGTGCCTGGAGTGCCGGGACAGGGCGCAATCAGCCCCAGCATTTT. Residues: CAWSAGTGRNQPQHF.

The chain employs TRBV27 and TRBJ2-3; D gene uncertain. The CDR3 covers 13 residues. V was trimmed by 0 bases and J by 5 bases, leaving 6 bases between them. Germline CDR1 and CDR2: MNHEY and SMNVEV (reference sequence). The CDR3 region has the DNA TGTGCCAGCAGTTTATCGAGGAGAGATACGCAGTATTTT. Its translation: CASSLSRRDTQYF.

In its sample, this clonotype was seen a few times. V and J are TRBV7-2 and TRBJ1-5; D possibly corresponds to TRBD1 (5 bases). The germline V and J ends were trimmed by 1 base and 4 bases, with 11 bases remaining between them. This CDR3 is 15 amino acids long. CDR1 is SGHTA and CDR2 is FQGNSA in the germline V gene. In DNA form, the CDR3 reads TGTGCCAGCAGCTTAGAGCGCCAGGGAAATCAGCCCCAGCATTTT. Encoded protein: CASSLERQGNQPQHF.

Points on this clonotype: One junction end does not reproduce the germline sequence, and a read error may be involved. The rearrangement uses TRBV2 and TRBJ2-2; 8 nucleotides align to TRBD1. The CDR3 totals 17 residues. Germline loops: CDR1 SNHLY, CDR2 FYNNEI. For the CDR3, the DNA is TGTGTCAGCAGAGCAGGGGGCGGTCTCGCGAACACCGGGGAGCTGTTTTTT. Protein sequence: CVSRAGGGLANTGELFF.

The chain joins TRBV6-5 to TRBJ1-2; weak D call: TRBD1 (5 bases). CDR1 MNHEY and CDR2 SVGAGI come from the germline V gene. The V end was cut by 5 bases, the J end by 7 bases, with 20 bases between. The CDR3 length is 15 residues. The CDR3, as DNA: TGTGCCAGCAGTCCGCGCTACCGAGCGGGGCCTGGCTACACCTTC. This sequence encodes CASSPRYRAGPGYTF.

The rearrangement joins TRBV27 to TRBJ2-7; TRBD2 is a possible D gene (7 bases). Trimming removed 8 bases from V and 0 bases from J, with 23 bases in between. Germline CDR1 and CDR2: MNHEY and SMNVEV (reference sequence). The CDR3 is 17 residues long. CDR3 residues: CASAWGGGDTLSYEQYF. DNA for the CDR3: TGTGCCAGCGCTTGGGGGGGTGGGGACACCCTCTCCTACGAGCAGTACTTC.

This clonotype showed up many times. The gene calls are TRBV27 and TRBJ1-6, with a possible D match to TRBD1 (5 bases). V lost 5 bases and J 7 bases, leaving 12 bases between the germline ends. The CDR3 has 14 residues. Germline V gene sequence: CDR1 MNHEY, CDR2 SMNVEV (reference sequence). The CDR3 protein is CASSRDRENSPLHF. CDR3 DNA sequence: TGTGCCAGCAGTCGGGACCGAGAAAATTCACCCCTCCACTTT.

There are many counts of this clonotype. This chain connects TRBV7-9 to TRBJ2-3, with 7 bases identical to TRBD2. This CDR3 is built from 15 residues. Germline V gene sequence: CDR1 SEHNR, CDR2 FQNEAQ (reference sequence). Trimming at V came to 5 bases and at J to 1 base, leaving 6 bases not matched to a gene. CDR3 bases: TGTGCCAGCAGCCCCCGGGGGGAAGGCACAGATACGCAGTATTTT. This gives the protein CASSPRGEGTDTQYF.